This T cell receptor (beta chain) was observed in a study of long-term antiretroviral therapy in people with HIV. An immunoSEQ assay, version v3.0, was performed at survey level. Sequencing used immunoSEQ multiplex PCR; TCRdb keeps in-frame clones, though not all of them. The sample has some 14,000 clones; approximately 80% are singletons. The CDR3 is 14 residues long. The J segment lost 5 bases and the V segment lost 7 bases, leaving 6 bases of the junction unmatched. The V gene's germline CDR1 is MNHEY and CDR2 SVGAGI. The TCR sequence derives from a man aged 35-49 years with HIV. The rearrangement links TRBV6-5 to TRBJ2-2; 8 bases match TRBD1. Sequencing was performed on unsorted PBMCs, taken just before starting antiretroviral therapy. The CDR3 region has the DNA TGTGCCAGCAAGACAGGGGATACGACCGGGGAGCTGTTTTTT. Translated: CASKTGDTTGELFF.